Sequencing of this T cell receptor beta chain was carried out in a study of T cells after yellow fever vaccination (dated by TCRdb to the late 2010s). Describing the broader study: The SMART-Seq v4 Ultra Low Input RNA kit was used to prepare libraries from fractions with low cell numbers. Bulk TCR alpha and beta repertoires were sequenced longitudinally to track T-cell clones before and after primary and booster YFV17D yellow fever vaccination. The cohort comprised two healthy male donors, one aged 18 to 30 and one aged 30 to 39 years. Blood samples were taken at several timepoints before and after primary and secondary immunization, and bulk PBMC replicates and cell subsets were isolated.

The CDR3 contains 18 residues, cysteine and phenylalanine counted. CDR3 DNA is the only sequence kept; it has 54 bases, read in frame from the first base. The germline V gene (reference sequence) specifies MNHEY as CDR1 and SMNVEV as CDR2. V loses 1 base of germline sequence and J loses 0 bases, and the interval between the two ends is 19 bases. The table lists this clonotype with a few counts. The target of this receptor is not known. Nothing much larger sits one base from this clone, and base qualities are not available. The treatment or condition label for this specimen denotes: live attenuated yellow fever vaccine strain. A standard Ficoll-Paque protocol was used to isolate PBMCs from peripheral blood. CD4 and CD8 T-cell fractions were isolated with Dynabeads CD4 and CD8 positive selection kits. TriZol was used to extract RNA from bulk PBMCs, CD4 and CD8 fractions, and dextramer-positive and dextramer-negative fractions.

TCR cDNA was synthesized by 5'RACE template switching, which introduced a universal primer site and unique molecular identifiers. Priming for cDNA synthesis came from both the TCR alpha and TCR beta constant segments. Library amplification involved two PCR steps, and the second step added sample barcodes and sequencing adapters. Sequencing of libraries was performed on Illumina HiSeq 2500 (2x100 bp) or NovaSeq (2x150 bp). The study's processing was this. Reads were demultiplexed and collapsed into UMI consensus sequences with MIGEC, and V(D)J alignment was performed with MiXCR. Clonotypes responding to the vaccine were identified with edgeR on replicate PBMC samples, with the criteria of FDR below 0.01 and a log2 fold change above 5 up to day 15. Bulk clonotypes were assigned CD4 or CD8 identity according to which sequenced CD4 or CD8 repertoire held them at higher abundance. TCRdb itself trimmed the public reads at Q25 with fastp, ran MiXCR and retained productive beta chains. CDR3 protein duplicates are merged, each entry listing the most common genes and DNA. The V and J calls here are based on TCRdb, not the publication. Here the sample has approximately 250,000 distinct CDR3 sequences; more than 6.5% occur a single time. 0.8% to 1.2% of the sample is held by the ten biggest clonotypes.

Study-wide findings and limitations: Most clones expanded after primary vaccination were re-detected after the booster (approximately 95% of CD4 and around 88% of CD8), suggesting broad memory maintenance. A small share of clonotypes was detected in both CD4 and CD8 compartments, with the overlap likely arising from convergent recombination. Computational filtering was needed because FACS-sorted repertoires could contain abundant contaminating clonotypes from the bulk population. The study included only two donors, which limits how far the findings can be generalized. The secondary T-cell response was found to be weaker but faster than the primary response, with a peak reached on day 5 rather than on day 15.

This chain joins TRBV27 to TRBJ2-7, with a weak D call of TRBD2 (5 bases match). The sequence came from a man between 25 and 39 years old who received the YFV17D yellow fever vaccine. This specimen consisted of CD4+ T cells sorted from PBMCs, obtained on the day of the yellow fever booster vaccination. The bases read TGTGCCAGCAGTTTATGGCCCCCAAGCGGAAGAGTCTCCTACGAGCAGTACTTC. Its product reads: CASSLWPPSGRVSYEQYF.